Listed here are 26 T cell receptor beta chains from one sample, sequenced in a study of blood T cell repertoires in COVID-19. Sequencing used immunoSEQ multiplex PCR; TCRdb keeps in-frame clones, though not all of them. The table lists about 50,000 clones, around 87% of them singletons. What was sequenced was PBMCs or T cells enriched from blood (not recorded which). The receptors stem from a woman aged 45-65 years who had recovered from COVID-19.

The chain links TRBV5-5 to TRBJ1-3; D is unresolved. The germline V gene encodes CDR1 SGHKS and CDR2 YYEKEE (reference sequence). V dropped 0 bases and J dropped 4 bases, with 8 bases sitting between them. This CDR3 spans 14 amino acids. As DNA, the CDR3 is TGTGCCAGCAGCTTGGCGACAAGCGGAAACACCATATATTTT. Translation gives CASSLATSGNTIYF.

This sequence joins TRBV5-1 and TRBJ1-6, with 10 bases that match TRBD1. In germline, CDR1 is SGHRS, CDR2 YFSETQ. V lost 2 bases and J lost 5; bases outside the gene matches: 7. The CDR3 length is 17 residues. CDR3 sequence: CASSFGSGTGDNSPLHF. The CDR3 DNA is TGCGCCAGCAGCTTCGGGTCAGGGACAGGGGATAATTCACCCCTCCACTTT.

V usage is TRBV28 and J usage is TRBJ2-7; 9 bases are shared with TRBD2. V shed 6 bases, J shed 2 bases, and the junction held 8 bases outside the gene matches. The CDR3 has 15 residues. Germline-derived CDR1 and CDR2 are MDHEN and SYDVKM. CDR3 sequence reads: CASRTSGPATYEQYF. CDR3 in DNA: TGTGCCAGCAGGACTAGCGGACCAGCCACCTACGAGCAGTACTTC.

The chain joins TRBV6-6 to TRBJ2-3; 14 bases match TRBD2. The CDR3 contains 19 residues. V dropped 6 bases and J dropped 0; count of bases not matched to a gene: 11. The germline gives CDR1 MNHNY, CDR2 SVGAGI (reference sequence). The CDR3 nucleotides are TGTGCCAGCAGCTTCCTGACTAGCGGGAGGGCCGAGAGCACAGATACGCAGTATTTT. This sequence encodes CASSFLTSGRAESTDTQYF.

The genes are TRBV9 and TRBJ1-4, with 7 bases matching TRBD1. V shed 6 bases and J 13 bases; nucleotides not matched to a gene: 6. This CDR3 region has 11 residues. Germline values: CDR1 SGDLS, CDR2 YYNGEE. CDR3 in DNA: TGTGCCAGCAACCAGACAGGGAGACTGTTTTTT. This codes for CASNQTGRLFF.

The chain uses TRBV5-1 and TRBJ1-3; no firm D call. V dropped 4 bases and J dropped 8 bases, with 10 bases sitting between them. Germline V gene lookup returns CDR1 SGHRS and CDR2 YFSETQ. The CDR3 covers 12 residues. CDR3 region: CASSLPADTIYF. For the CDR3, the DNA is TGCGCCAGCAGCCTCCCTGCGGACACCATATATTTT.

V and J are TRBV19 and TRBJ2-1; the match to TRBD2 covers 7 bases. This CDR3 contains 14 residues. Germline V lookup: CDR1 LNHDA, CDR2 SQIVND (reference sequence). V gave up 5 bases and J gave up 10 bases; unmatched junction bases: 11. The CDR3 nucleotides are TGTGCCAGTAGTTGGCCGGGAGGCTGGGACGAGCAGTTCTTC. It translates to CASSWPGGWDEQFF.

J is TRBJ1-4 and V is TRBV7-9; 8 bases align to TRBD1. This CDR3 is built from 14 residues. Germline V lookup: CDR1 SEHNR, CDR2 FQNEAQ (reference sequence). V lost 4 bases and J lost 4; bases outside the gene matches: 2. The CDR3 nucleotides read TGTGCCAGCAGCTCAGACAGGGGTAATGAAAAACTGTTTTTT. This encodes CASSSDRGNEKLFF.

V and J are TRBV27 and TRBJ1-4; no definite D call. The CDR3 has 14 residues. V shed 5 bases and J shed 0 bases, with 7 bases lying between them. The germline CDR1 and CDR2 sequences are MNHEY and SMNVEV (reference sequence). The CDR3 DNA reads as TGTGCCAGCAGTCCTAGGACAACTAATGAAAAACTGTTTTTT. It is translated as CASSPRTTNEKLFF.

This clone was found a few times. This sequence joins TRBV19 and TRBJ2-1; weak D call: TRBD2 (6 bases). This CDR3 has 14 amino acids. Per germline, CDR1 LNHDA and CDR2 SQIVND (reference sequence). V lost 7 bases to trimming and J lost 5 bases, with 15 bases between them. The CDR3 loop reads CASTPVADNNEQFF. The CDR3 DNA reads as TGTGCCAGTACTCCCGTAGCGGACAACAATGAGCAGTTCTTC.

This clone was detected only a few times. This chain joins TRBV28 and TRBJ2-1, with 10 bases matching TRBD2. This CDR3 contains 18 residues. V dropped 1 base and J dropped 6; count of bases not matched to a gene: 12. Germline CDR1 is MDHEN and CDR2 is SYDVKM. Here the CDR3 reads CASSLYPSGSFFLNEQFF. In DNA form, the CDR3 reads TGTGCCAGCAGTTTATATCCTAGCGGGAGTTTTTTTCTCAATGAGCAGTTCTTC.

Written as DNA, the CDR3 is TGTGCCAGCACCCCAGGACAGGTCCTAGCGGGAGGGTTCAATGAGCAGTTCTTC. The encoded protein is CASTPGQVLAGGFNEQFF. V and J are TRBV5-4 and TRBJ2-1; 12 positions match TRBD2. With 6 bases clipped from V and 6 bases from J, the junction kept 16 bases outside the gene matches. This CDR3 region has 18 residues. In germline, CDR1 is SGHNT, CDR2 YYREEE (reference sequence).

The J gene is TRBJ1-4, the V gene TRBV11-2, with TRBD1 matching 9 bases. Germline V CDR1 and CDR2: SGHAT, FQNNGV. The V and J ends lost 5 bases and 7 bases, in that order; junction bases with no gene match: 5. The CDR3 contains 14 residues. CDR3 region: CASSRGQGSEKLFF. CDR3 bases: TGTGCCAGCAGCCGGGGACAGGGAAGTGAAAAACTGTTTTTT. Together with reference TRBV11-2 and TRBJ1-4, the CDR3 gives the full variable domain: EAGVAQSPRYKIIEKRQSVAFWCNPISGHATLYWYQQILGQGPKLLIQFQNNGVVDDSQLPKDRFSAERLKGVDSTLKIQPAKLEDSAVYLCASSRGQGSEKLFFGSGTQLSVL.

This chain links TRBV28 with TRBJ1-5; a weak D match, TRBD1 (6 bases). The CDR3 extends over 12 amino acids. Germline V gene data show CDR1 as MDHEN and CDR2 as SYDVKM. The V gene lost 5 bases and the J gene lost 7 bases, with 9 bases spanning the gap. The CDR3 protein is CASSTGHQPQHF. CDR3 DNA sequence: TGTGCCAGCAGTACAGGGCACCAGCCCCAGCATTTT.

The chain couples TRBV7-2 to TRBJ2-5; D gene unclear. The V gene lost 4 bases and the J gene lost 5 bases, with 11 bases spanning the gap. Looked up from germline, CDR1 is SGHTA and CDR2 is FQGNSA. The CDR3 runs 13 residues. CDR3 sequence (DNA): TGTGCCAGCAGCTCGAACCCCGGGGAGACCCAGTACTTC. Encoded protein: CASSSNPGETQYF.

The chain carries TRBV7-6 and TRBJ1-1; 7 bases align to TRBD1. The V gene end was trimmed by 2 bases and the J gene end by 1 base; junction bases not matched to a gene: 13. CDR1 and CDR2 from the germline V gene are SGHVS and FNYEAQ. The CDR3 runs 18 residues. The DNA of the CDR3 is TGTGCCAGCAGCTTAACGGCGACAGGGAGGTTACCGAACACTGAAGCTTTCTTT. Encoded protein: CASSLTATGRLPNTEAFF.

The chain couples TRBV7-2 to TRBJ1-4; no reliable D call. The V end lost 4 bases, the J end lost 11 bases, and 17 bases lay between the germline ends. Looked up from germline, CDR1 is SGHTA and CDR2 is FQGNSA. The CDR3 contains 14 residues. CDR3: CASSSNPTSGKLFF. The CDR3 nucleotides are TGTGCCAGCAGCTCTAACCCCACTTCCGGGAAACTGTTTTTT.

The gene calls are TRBV6-6 and TRBJ2-7; 9 bases match TRBD1. V was clipped by 6 bases and J by 5 bases; unmatched bases: 11. The CDR3 extends over 15 amino acids. CDR1 is MNHNY and CDR2 is SVGAGI in the germline V gene (reference sequence). CDR3 in DNA: TGTGCCAGCAGATTGATCGCGGGACAGGGAGACGAGCAGTACTTC. The encoded protein is CASRLIAGQGDEQYF.

This chain uses TRBV3-1 (or the pseudogene TRBV3-2) with TRBJ1-3, with 8 bases matching TRBD1. Germline values: CDR1 LGHDT, CDR2 YNNKEL (reference sequence). The CDR3 spans 15 residues. Germline trimming cut 4 bases from V and 0 bases from J; bases unmatched to any gene: 2. The CDR3 nucleotides read TGTGCCAGCAGCCGGGACAGGAGCTCTGGAAACACCATATATTTT. Translation gives CASSRDRSSGNTIYF.

This clone was detected only a few times. The chain uses TRBV19 and TRBJ1-1; the match to TRBD1 covers 7 bases. The germline V gene encodes CDR1 LNHDA and CDR2 SQIVND (reference sequence). The junction had 9 bases not matched to a gene; V was cut back by 5 bases and J by 6 bases. This CDR3 spans 14 amino acids. The CDR3 is CASSYRGDMAEAFF. The CDR3 nucleotides are TGTGCCAGTAGTTACAGGGGTGATATGGCTGAAGCTTTCTTT. The complete variable domain, with remaining parts taken from reference TRBV19 and TRBJ1-1, reads DGGITQSPKYLFRKEGQNVTLSCEQNLNHDAMYWYRQDPGQGLRLIYYSQIVNDFQKGDIAEGYSVSREKKESFPLTVTSAQKNPTAFYLCASSYRGDMAEAFFGQGTRLTVV.

The chain recombines TRBV18 with TRBJ2-5, with 7 nucleotides matching TRBD1. The CDR3 runs 15 residues. The germline V gene has CDR1 KGHSH and CDR2 LQKENI. With V trimmed by 4 bases and J by 5 bases, 10 bases remained unmatched. CDR3 residues: CASSRTRQGGETQYF. CDR3 coding DNA: TGTGCCAGCTCACGAACAAGACAGGGTGGGGAGACCCAGTACTTC.

The rearrangement joins TRBV3-1 (or the pseudogene TRBV3-2) to TRBJ1-5; tentatively, D is TRBD1 (5 bases). Trimming pared 0 bases from V and 1 base from J, leaving 19 bases between. The length of the CDR3 is 19 residues. Germline CDR1 LGHDT, CDR2 YNNKEL (reference sequence). CDR3 loop: CASSQDPASGGSSNQPQHF. CDR3 sequence (DNA): TGTGCCAGCAGCCAAGATCCCGCGTCCGGGGGTTCAAGCAATCAGCCCCAGCATTTT.

V gene TRBV9 combines with J gene TRBJ1-3; 7 positions match TRBD1. From germline, CDR1 is SGDLS and CDR2 YYNGEE. The CDR3 is made up of 16 amino acids. The J segment lost 0 bases and the V segment lost 0 bases, leaving 3 bases of the junction unmatched. CDR3 sequence reads: CASSVETGDSGNTIYF. As DNA, the CDR3 is TGTGCCAGCAGCGTAGAAACAGGGGACTCTGGAAACACCATATATTTT.

J is TRBJ2-5 and V is TRBV28, with a possible D match to TRBD1 (6 bases). V was cut by 6 bases and J by 2 bases, with 13 bases left in between. CDR1 and CDR2 from the germline V gene are MDHEN and SYDVKM. The CDR3 runs 14 residues. The DNA of the CDR3 is TGTGCCAGCAGCGGACAGCCTTTACAAGAGACCCAGTACTTC. Its protein is CASSGQPLQETQYF.

The chain links TRBV7-9 to TRBJ1-1, with no clear D. Per the germline V gene, CDR1 is SEHNR and CDR2 is FQNEAQ (reference sequence). This CDR3 is 14 amino acids long. Trimming stripped 1 base from V and 5 bases from J, with 11 bases between. The CDR3 DNA reads TGTGCCAGCAGCTTAGGCGGGGTCGGGACTGAAGCTTTCTTT. The encoded protein is CASSLGGVGTEAFF. Full variable domain (remainder filled in from reference TRBV7-9 and TRBJ1-1): DTGVSQNPRHKITKRGQNVTFRCDPISEHNRLYWYRQTLGQGPEFLTYFQNEAQLEKSRLLSDRFSAERPKGSFSTLEIQRTEQGDSAMYLCASSLGGVGTEAFFGQGTRLTVV.

V is TRBV7-6 and J is TRBJ2-1; D unresolved. The germline V and J ends were trimmed by 5 bases and 2 bases, with 16 bases remaining between them. The germline CDR1 and CDR2 sequences are SGHVS and FNYEAQ. The CDR3 length is 16 residues. Here the CDR3 reads CASSRFTRTTYNEQFF. The DNA for the CDR3 is TGTGCCAGCAGCCGTTTTACCCGAACTACCTACAATGAGCAGTTCTTC.